These T cell receptor beta chains were read from a single sample in a study of T-cell reconstitution after alpha-beta-depleted transplantation in children. MiXCR, run by TCRdb on the PCR reads, gives a single entry per CDR3 protein. The profile shows roughly 300,000 distinct CDR3 sequences, roughly 9.5% of them singletons. This specimen consisted of PBMCs from the stem cell graft donor, obtained from the stem cell graft. The source is a human donor who donated a stem cell graft to a child with SCID. Both conserved end residues are trimmed from each CDR3.

TRBV6-2/TRBV6-3,TRBJ2-4,ASSTPGIQY
TRBV6-5,TRBJ1-5,ASSYQGGRQPQH
TRBV5-1,TRBJ1-1,ASSPTPGGNTEAF
TRBV5-1,TRBJ2-5,ASSPSPGTGVGETQY
TRBV18,TRBJ1-1,ASSLARDRANTEAF
TRBV11-1,TRBJ2-3,ASSLSTSGGLSTDTQY
TRBV5-1,TRBJ1-2,ASSGGQDPYGYT
TRBV7-3,TRBJ1-1,ASSPRGQGKAF
TRBV10-3,TRBJ2-2,ALSGGPGELF
TRBV29-1,TRBJ2-1,SVASGFNEQF
TRBV9,TRBJ2-4,ASSPGQGVNIQY
TRBV27,TRBJ1-2,ASSLVGQGYGYT
TRBV7-6,TRBJ2-7,ASSATSGRSYEQY
TRBV3-1,TRBJ1-1,ASSRLRGTEAF
TRBV9,TRBJ1-2,ASSERGGTDNYGYT
TRBV3-1,TRBJ1-1,ASSPDLIRDTLNTEAF
TRBV19,TRBJ2-1,ASSISGEQF
TRBV23-1,TRBJ1-6,ASSQGDRCGSPLH
TRBV7-9,TRBJ2-3,ASSLDTGLADTQY
TRBV12-3/TRBV12-4,TRBJ2-7,ASSATGQSSYEQY
TRBV19,TRBJ2-5,ASSVQRGGQETQY
TRBV9,TRBJ2-2,ASSPPGGGRPGELF
TRBV25-1,TRBJ1-1,ASSEYLLAGGGNTEAF
TRBV6-1,TRBJ1-5,ASSEGALDRGGNQPQH
TRBV10-3,TRBJ1-1,AIRKGEQKVTEAF
TRBV12-3/TRBV12-4,TRBJ2-2,ASSFLAGGPGELF
TRBV9,TRBJ1-6,ASSVAGSSNSPLH
TRBV9,TRBJ1-5,ASSVGAESNQPQH
TRBV11-1,TRBJ2-3,ASSPRWQSDTQY
TRBV19,TRBJ1-2,ASSPSRAPHGYT
TRBV18,TRBJ2-7,ASSHDSYAEQY
TRBV5-1,TRBJ1-6,ASSRLDRGVNSPLH
TRBV12-5,TRBJ2-1,ASGVVTSSYNEQF
TRBV12-3/TRBV12-4,TRBJ2-7,ASTLGALYEQY
TRBV9,TRBJ1-2,ASSVEVTGRYGYT
TRBV10-1,TRBJ2-5,ASSELSRTGEETQY
TRBV3-1,TRBJ2-2,ATHDRAGELF
TRBV5-1,TRBJ2-5,ASSSTGMRETQY
TRBV4-2,TRBJ2-1,ASSQLNSKNEQF
TRBV12-3/TRBV12-4,TRBJ2-7,ASSSWQTPFEQY
TRBV5-1,TRBJ2-7,ASSLGGLTYEQY
TRBV6-4,TRBJ2-1,ASSDSQGGLGNNEQF
TRBV2,TRBJ2-3,ASSQISGGAPDTQY
TRBV5-6,TRBJ1-5,ASSLAMGAGEQPQH
TRBV12-3/TRBV12-4,TRBJ1-3,ASSLAGLAGNTIY
TRBV3-1,TRBJ2-3,ASSPPGGQGGTDTQY
TRBV12-3/TRBV12-4,TRBJ1-1,ASSLFRDTEAF
TRBV11-2,TRBJ2-1,ASSLPGGDNEQF
TRBV7-9,TRBJ1-4,ASSHRGLNEKLF
TRBV4-1,TRBJ1-6,ASSQEGDRLAPLH
TRBV11-2,TRBJ2-2,ASSLAGGRPGELF
TRBV5-1,TRBJ2-3,ASSPDSQRDTQY
TRBV20-1,TRBJ2-3,SALPTSGGADTQY
TRBV9,TRBJ2-1,ASSARGEAYNEQF